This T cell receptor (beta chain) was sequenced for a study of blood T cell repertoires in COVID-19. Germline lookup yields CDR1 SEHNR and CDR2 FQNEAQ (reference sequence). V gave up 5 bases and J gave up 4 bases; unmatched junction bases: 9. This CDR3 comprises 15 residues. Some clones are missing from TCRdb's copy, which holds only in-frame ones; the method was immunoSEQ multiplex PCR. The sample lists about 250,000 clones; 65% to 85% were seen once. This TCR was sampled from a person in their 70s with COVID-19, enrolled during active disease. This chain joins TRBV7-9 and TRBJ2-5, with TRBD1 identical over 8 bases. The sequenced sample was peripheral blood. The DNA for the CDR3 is TGTGCCAGCAGCGAAAGACAGGGGCGAGTAGAGACCCAGTACTTC. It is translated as CASSERQGRVETQYF.